This TCR beta chain was identified in a study of shared clonotypes between healthy human individuals. Overall study: CD4 naive and memory got three plates each, CD8 naive two, CD8 memory one. Findings of the study overall: A few donors shared approximately 5% of their naive CD4 clonotypes.

On this clone itself: Its specificity is unknown. The same CDR3 arises from other DNA sequences in this sample as well.

CD45RO negativity and positive selection for CCR7 defined naive CD8 cells, a population that excluded terminally differentiated effector memory CD45RA+ cells. The study enrolled healthy HIV-negative adults without recent acute infections or vaccinations as donors. This was a deep-level run. TCRdb's table, derived via immunoSEQ multiplex PCR, lists solely in-frame clones and lacks some. The table has under 850,000 clones, 90% to 95% seen once. The source is a man younger than 45 in good health. The sample consisted of naive CD8+ T cells sorted from blood.

The CDR3 here is CASSILPSGELFF. DNA of the CDR3: TGTGCCAGTAGTATCCTCCCTTCCGGGGAGCTGTTTTTT. V usage is TRBV19 and J usage is TRBJ2-2; D unresolved. Germline CDR1 is LNHDA and CDR2 is SQIVND (reference sequence). V was cut by 3 bases and J by 6 bases, with 8 bases left in between. The CDR3 is 13 residues long.